Shown below are 24 T cell receptor beta chains from a single sample sequenced in a study of shared clonotypes between healthy human individuals. The protocol was immunoSEQ multiplex PCR, while the TCRdb copy is restricted to in-frame clones and leaves out a portion. The table includes over 2 million clones, about 95% detected once. As defined, naive CD8 cells were CD45RO-negative and positively selected for CCR7, with terminally differentiated effector memory CD45RA+ cells excluded. Sequenced: naive CD8+ T cells sorted from blood. The source is a man younger than 30 in good health.

The chain employs TRBV28 and TRBJ1-1, with 8 bases identical to TRBD1. J gave up 4 bases and V 2 bases, and 6 bases lay outside the gene matches. The germline CDR1 and CDR2 sequences are MDHEN and SYDVKM. CDR3 length equals 15 residues. The CDR3 DNA follows: TGTGCCAGCAGTTTACCAAGACAGGGGATCACTGAAGCTTTCTTT. Its translation is CASSLPRQGITEAFF.

The chain links TRBV4-1 to TRBJ1-6; TRBD1 might be the D (5 bases). The germline V gene has CDR1 MGHRA and CDR2 YSYEKL. V lost 0 bases to trimming and J lost 4 bases, with 13 bases between them. CDR3 length: 17 amino acids. CDR3 coding DNA: TGCGCCAGCAGCCAAGATCCGAGACAGAGTTATAATTCACCCCTCCACTTT. This encodes CASSQDPRQSYNSPLHF.

The rearrangement uses TRBV28 and TRBJ2-1; maybe TRBD2 (6 bases). The CDR3 has 13 amino acids. With 4 bases removed from V and 6 bases from J, the gap between germline ends came to 10 bases. The germline CDR1 and CDR2 sequences are MDHEN and SYDVKM. CDR3 in DNA: TGTGCCAGCAGTTCTTTGGGGGGCAATGAGCAGTTCTTC. It specifies CASSSLGGNEQFF.

The chain employs TRBV10-2 and TRBJ1-1, with D perhaps matching TRBD1 (5 bases). CDR3 length: 15 amino acids. Germline values: CDR1 WSHSY, CDR2 SAAADI. The V end lost 0 bases, the J end lost 5 bases, and 13 bases lay between the germline ends. In nucleotides, the CDR3 is TGCGCCAGCAGTGAGTCGGAAGGGGCGCGGACTGAAGCTTTCTTT. Translation gives CASSESEGARTEAFF.

V usage is TRBV5-6 and J usage is TRBJ1-1; TRBD1 might be the D (5 bases). The CDR3 totals 15 residues. Germline loops: CDR1 SGHDT, CDR2 YYEEEE. Deletions cut 2 bases from V and 0 bases from J, with 11 bases between. This CDR3 is CASSFGAPMNTEAFF. The CDR3 DNA follows: TGTGCCAGCAGCTTCGGGGCCCCGATGAACACTGAAGCTTTCTTT.

The rearrangement uses TRBV4-3 and TRBJ1-1; a weak D match, TRBD1 (5 bases). Germline lookup yields CDR1 LGHNA and CDR2 YSLEER. Trimming removed 1 base from V and 1 base from J, with 10 bases in between. CDR3 length: 15 amino acids. The CDR3 here is CASSQVAGKNTEAFF. DNA of the CDR3: TGCGCCAGCAGCCAAGTTGCAGGGAAGAACACTGAAGCTTTCTTT.

V usage is TRBV7-8 and J usage is TRBJ2-1, with 8 bases lining up with TRBD2. This CDR3 has 13 amino acids. V lost 10 bases to trimming and J lost 0 bases; unmatched junction nucleotides: 2. The germline V gene encodes CDR1 SGHVS and CDR2 FQNEAQ. The CDR3 DNA reads as TGTGCCACCGGGACTAGCTCCTACAATGAGCAGTTCTTC. The encoded protein is CATGTSSYNEQFF.

V is TRBV5-1 and J is TRBJ2-7; 7 bases fit TRBD2. CDR3 size: 13 residues. The trim removed 4 bases at V and 13 bases at J, leaving 14 bases unmatched. The germline gives CDR1 SGHRS, CDR2 YFSETQ. The CDR3 nucleotides are TGCGCCAGCAGCGTGGGAACGGCTAGCGGAGAATACTTC. Its protein is CASSVGTASGEYF.

This clone came up once. J is TRBJ2-2 and V is TRBV7-6; 11 nucleotides line up with TRBD2. Germline V gene sequence: CDR1 SGHVS, CDR2 FNYEAQ. Trimming cost V 2 bases and J 4 bases; bases outside gene matches: 6. This CDR3 spans 17 amino acids. CDR3 loop: CASSLPGTSGSTGELFF. Written as DNA, the CDR3 is TGTGCCAGCAGCTTACCCGGGACTAGCGGCAGCACCGGGGAGCTGTTTTTT. The whole variable domain, filled in from reference TRBV7-6 and TRBJ2-2, reads GAGVSQSPRYKVTKRGQDVALRCDPISGHVSLYWYRQALGQGPEFLTYFNYEAQQDKSGLPNDRFSAERPEGSISTLTIQRTEQRDSAMYRCASSLPGTSGSTGELFFGEGSRLTVL.

This rearrangement joins TRBV6-5 to TRBJ1-2; a possible D gene is TRBD1 (6 bases). This CDR3 has 14 residues. V was shortened by 5 bases and J by 7 bases, with 17 bases between the two germline ends. Germline CDR1 reads MNHEY; CDR2 reads SVGAGI. The CDR3 is CASSQQGGESGYTF. CDR3 nucleotide sequence: TGTGCCAGCAGTCAACAGGGAGGAGAAAGTGGCTACACCTTC.

The count of this clone is one. Other DNA sequences in the sample encode the same CDR3. The chain recombines TRBV5-6 with TRBJ2-1; the match to TRBD1 covers 9 bases. The V segment lost 6 bases and the J segment 4 bases; nucleotides outside the gene matches: 5. CDR3 length: 14 amino acids. The germline gives CDR1 SGHDT, CDR2 YYEEEE. The CDR3 DNA follows: TGTGCCAGCAACTCCGGGACAGGGTACAATGAGCAGTTCTTC. Its protein is CASNSGTGYNEQFF.

The chain couples TRBV7-9 to TRBJ1-1; the D is unclear. Trimming took 5 bases from V and 2 from J, leaving 9 bases between them. Germline CDR1 SEHNR, CDR2 FQNEAQ (reference sequence). This CDR3 is built from 13 residues. The CDR3 DNA sequence: TGTGCCAGCAGCGCGAGTGTAAACACTGAAGCTTTCTTT. Amino acids: CASSASVNTEAFF.

The chain carries TRBV25-1 and TRBJ2-3; TRBD1 or TRBD2 may be the D gene (5 bases each). V shed 11 bases and J shed 4 bases, with 7 bases lying between them. Germline assignment: CDR1 MGHDK and CDR2 SYGVNS. CDR3 size: 10 residues. CDR3 DNA: TGTGCCGTGGGGGCAGATACGCAGTATTTT. Encoded protein: CAVGADTQYF.

This chain's CDR3 is CATRAMGAGDTEAFF. CDR3 in DNA: TGTGCCACGCGCGCCATGGGGGCAGGGGATACTGAAGCTTTCTTT. The V gene is TRBV13, the J gene TRBJ1-1; tentative D call: TRBD1 (6 bases). This CDR3 is 15 amino acids long. The ends were cut back, 10 bases at V and 5 bases at J, with 23 bases in the middle. Germline CDR1 PRHDT, CDR2 FYEKMQ (reference sequence). Variable domain in full (rest from reference TRBV13 and TRBJ1-1): AAGVIQSPRHLIKEKRETATLKCYPIPRHDTVYWYQQGPGQDPQFLISFYEKMQSDKGSIPDRFSAQQFSDYHSELNMSSLELGDSALYFCATRAMGAGDTEAFFGQGTRLTVV.

V gene TRBV4-1 combines with J gene TRBJ2-1; 9 bases are a match to TRBD2. V gave up 0 bases and J gave up 8 bases; unmatched junction bases: 17. The germline CDR1 and CDR2 sequences are MGHRA and YSYEKL. The CDR3 has 19 amino acids. The CDR3 region is CASSQEDTVGVAGEDEQFF. CDR3 sequence (DNA): TGCGCCAGCAGCCAAGAGGATACGGTCGGGGTAGCGGGAGAAGATGAGCAGTTCTTC.

The rearrangement uses TRBV15 and TRBJ2-3; D is possibly TRBD1 or TRBD2 (5 bases each). The CDR3 is made up of 13 amino acids. Germline CDR1 LNHNV, CDR2 YYDKDF (reference sequence). V gave up 4 bases and J gave up 3 bases, with 8 bases separating them. This chain's CDR3 is CATSMGPTDTQYF. Here the CDR3 DNA reads TGTGCCACCAGCATGGGACCGACAGATACGCAGTATTTT.

CDR3 sequence (DNA): TGTGCCAGCAGCTTCCGGAGGGATGAGCAGTTCTTC. This translates into CASSFRRDEQFF. The chain uses TRBV5-6 and TRBJ2-1; D is possibly TRBD2 (6 bases). The CDR3 totals 12 residues. Germline V gene lookup returns CDR1 SGHDT and CDR2 YYEEEE. The V end lost 2 bases, the J end lost 8 bases, and 8 bases lay between the germline ends.

The rearrangement uses TRBV5-6 and TRBJ2-1; D is uncertain. Germline CDR1 and CDR2: SGHDT and YYEEEE. This CDR3 region has 13 residues. Trimming cost V 0 bases and J 5 bases, with 6 bases left between them. In DNA, the CDR3 is TGTGCCAGCAGCTTGGACACCAACAATGAGCAGTTCTTC. It is translated as CASSLDTNNEQFF.

The rearrangement uses TRBV7-9 and TRBJ2-1, with no clear D. The germline V gene has CDR1 SEHNR and CDR2 FQNEAQ (reference sequence). The CDR3 is 12 amino acids. The V end lost 2 bases, the J end lost 7 bases, and 6 bases lay between the germline ends. The DNA of the CDR3 is TGTGCCAGCAGCTTACGGATAAATGAGCAGTTCTTC. Translating gives CASSLRINEQFF.

This clone was recorded once. This chain links TRBV27 with TRBJ1-5; weak D call: TRBD1 (6 bases). The germline V gene encodes CDR1 MNHEY and CDR2 SMNVEV (reference sequence). Trimming removed 1 base from V and 7 bases from J, with 14 bases in between. The CDR3 is 15 residues long. CDR3 region: CASSLFGGRGQPQHF. The CDR3 nucleotides are TGTGCCAGCAGTTTATTCGGGGGAAGGGGGCAGCCCCAGCATTTT.

V gene TRBV7-9 combines with J gene TRBJ1-5, with TRBD1 as a possible D gene (6 bases). Trimming cost V 4 bases and J 4 bases, with 20 bases left between them. The CDR3 runs 17 residues. Germline values: CDR1 SEHNR, CDR2 FQNEAQ (reference sequence). The CDR3: CASSSHSWQGRNQPQHF. The CDR3 DNA follows: TGTGCCAGCAGCTCACATTCTTGGCAGGGGCGGAATCAGCCCCAGCATTTT.

The chain recombines TRBV6-1 with TRBJ1-1; D gene uncertain. V lost 1 base and J 0 bases, leaving 9 bases between the germline ends. Germline lookup yields CDR1 MNHNS and CDR2 SASEGT. The CDR3 is 15 amino acids. The CDR3: CASSEGTYMNTEAFF. The CDR3 coding sequence is TGTGCCAGCAGTGAAGGGACTTACATGAACACTGAAGCTTTCTTT.

The chain employs TRBV5-4 and TRBJ2-5; 10 bases are a match to TRBD2. The CDR3 consists of 14 residues. Trimming took 2 bases from V and 10 from J; bases not matched to a gene: 8. Germline assignment: CDR1 SGHNT and CDR2 YYREEE (reference sequence). The CDR3 loop reads CASSFGLAGENQYF. The CDR3 nucleotides read TGTGCCAGCAGCTTCGGCCTAGCGGGAGAAAACCAGTACTTC. Based on the CDR3 plus reference TRBV5-4 and TRBJ2-5, the full variable domain is ETGVTQSPTHLIKTRGQQVTLRCSSQSGHNTVSWYQQALGQGPQFIFQYYREEENGRGNFPPRFSGLQFPNYSSELNVNALELDDSALYLCASSFGLAGENQYFGPGTRLLVL.

CDR3 coding DNA: TGTGCCAGCAGTGATCGAGGGCCTTACACTGAAGCTTTCTTT. Protein sequence: CASSDRGPYTEAFF. This sequence joins TRBV13 and TRBJ1-1; D gene ambiguous. From germline, CDR1 is PRHDT and CDR2 FYEKMQ (reference sequence). This CDR3 region has 14 residues. Trimming took 6 bases from V and 3 from J, leaving 14 bases between them. Combining the CDR3 with reference TRBV13 and TRBJ1-1 gives the whole variable domain AAGVIQSPRHLIKEKRETATLKCYPIPRHDTVYWYQQGPGQDPQFLISFYEKMQSDKGSIPDRFSAQQFSDYHSELNMSSLELGDSALYFCASSDRGPYTEAFFGQGTRLTVV.